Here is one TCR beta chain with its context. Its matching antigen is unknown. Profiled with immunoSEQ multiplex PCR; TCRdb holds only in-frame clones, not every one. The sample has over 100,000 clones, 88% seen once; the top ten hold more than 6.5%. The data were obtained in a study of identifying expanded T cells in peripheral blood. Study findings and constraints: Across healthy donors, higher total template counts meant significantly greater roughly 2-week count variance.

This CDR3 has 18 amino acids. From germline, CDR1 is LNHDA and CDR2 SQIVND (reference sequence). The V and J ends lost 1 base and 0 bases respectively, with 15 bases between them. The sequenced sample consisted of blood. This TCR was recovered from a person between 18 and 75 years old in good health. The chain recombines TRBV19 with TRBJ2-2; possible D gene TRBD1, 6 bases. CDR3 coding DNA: TGTGCCAGTAGTATAGGCGGATGGGGGACAACGAACACCGGGGAGCTGTTTTTT. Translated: CASSIGGWGTTNTGELFF.